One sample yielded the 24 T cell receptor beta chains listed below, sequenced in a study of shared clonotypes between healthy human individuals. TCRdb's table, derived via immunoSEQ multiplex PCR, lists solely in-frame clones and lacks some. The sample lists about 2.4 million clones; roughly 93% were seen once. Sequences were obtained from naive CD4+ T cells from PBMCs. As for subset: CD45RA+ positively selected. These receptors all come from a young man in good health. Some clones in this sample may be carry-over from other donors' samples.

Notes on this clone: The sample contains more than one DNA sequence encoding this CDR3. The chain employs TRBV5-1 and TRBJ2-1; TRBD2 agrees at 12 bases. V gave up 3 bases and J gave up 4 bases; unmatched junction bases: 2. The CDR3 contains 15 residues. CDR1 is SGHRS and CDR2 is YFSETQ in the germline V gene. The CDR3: CASSSGLAGYNEQFF. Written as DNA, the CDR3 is TGCGCCAGCAGCTCCGGACTAGCGGGATACAATGAGCAGTTCTTC.

The CDR3 sequence: CASSRQRGPIYEQYF. The DNA of the CDR3 is TGCGCCAGCAGCCGGCAACGGGGGCCCATTTACGAGCAGTACTTC. The chain links TRBV4-3 to TRBJ2-7; tentatively, D is TRBD1 or TRBD2 (6 bases each). V was clipped by 4 bases and J by 4 bases, with 17 bases between them. Germline-derived CDR1 and CDR2 are LGHNA and YSLEER. The CDR3 runs to 15 residues.

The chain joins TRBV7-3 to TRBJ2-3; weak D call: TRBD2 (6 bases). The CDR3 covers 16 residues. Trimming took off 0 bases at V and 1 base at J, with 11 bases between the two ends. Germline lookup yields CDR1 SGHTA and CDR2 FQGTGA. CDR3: CASSLTRASGTDTQYF. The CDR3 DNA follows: TGTGCCAGCAGCTTAACGAGGGCTAGCGGCACAGATACGCAGTATTTT. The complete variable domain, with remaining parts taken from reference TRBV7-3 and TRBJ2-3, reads GAGVSQTPSNKVTEKGKYVELRCDPISGHTALYWYRQSLGQGPEFLIYFQGTGAADDSGLPNDRFFAVRPEGSVSTLKIQRTERGDSAVYLCASSLTRASGTDTQYFGPGTRLTVL.

The chain's CDR3 is CARRTSLGEKLFF. The DNA for the CDR3 is TGTGCCCGGAGGACGTCCCTGGGAGAAAAACTGTTTTTT. The chain has TRBV19 and TRBJ1-4; D gene uncertain. Trimming cost V 11 bases and J 8 bases, with 18 bases left between them. CDR3 length: 13 residues. CDR1 is LNHDA and CDR2 is SQIVND in the germline V gene (reference sequence). Based on the CDR3 plus reference TRBV19 and TRBJ1-4, the full variable domain is DGGITQSPKYLFRKEGQNVTLSCEQNLNHDAMYWYRQDPGQGLRLIYYSQIVNDFQKGDIAEGYSVSREKKESFPLTVTSAQKNPTAFYLCARRTSLGEKLFFGSGTQLSVL.

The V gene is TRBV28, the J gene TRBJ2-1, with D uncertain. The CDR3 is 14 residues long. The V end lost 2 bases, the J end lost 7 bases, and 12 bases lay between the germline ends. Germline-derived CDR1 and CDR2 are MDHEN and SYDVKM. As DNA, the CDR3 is TGTGCCAGCAGTTTACTATTAAGCGCGAATGAGCAGTTCTTC. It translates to CASSLLLSANEQFF.

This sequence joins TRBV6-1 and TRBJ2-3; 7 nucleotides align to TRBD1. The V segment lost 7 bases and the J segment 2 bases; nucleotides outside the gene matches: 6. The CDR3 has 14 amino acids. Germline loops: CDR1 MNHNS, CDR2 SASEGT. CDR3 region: CASTWDSLTDTQYF. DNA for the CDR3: TGTGCCAGCACCTGGGACAGTCTCACAGATACGCAGTATTTT.

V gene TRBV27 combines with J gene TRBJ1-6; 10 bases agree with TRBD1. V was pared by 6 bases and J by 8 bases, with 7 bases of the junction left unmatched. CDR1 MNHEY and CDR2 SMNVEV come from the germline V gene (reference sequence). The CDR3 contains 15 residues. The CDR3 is CASRPSGTGDSPLHF. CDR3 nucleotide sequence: TGTGCCAGCAGGCCGTCCGGGACAGGGGATTCACCCCTCCACTTT.

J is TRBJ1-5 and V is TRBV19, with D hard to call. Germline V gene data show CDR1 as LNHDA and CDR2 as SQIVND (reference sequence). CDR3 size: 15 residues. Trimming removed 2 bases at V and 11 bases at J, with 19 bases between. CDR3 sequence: CASSITTGVGLAQHF. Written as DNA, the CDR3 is TGTGCCAGTAGTATAACAACCGGGGTGGGGTTGGCCCAGCATTTT.

CDR3 sequence (DNA): TGTGCCAGCTCACTGTTTTGGGATCAGCCCCAGCATTTT. Protein sequence: CASSLFWDQPQHF. V is TRBV18 and J is TRBJ1-5; unclear D gene. CDR3 length equals 13 residues. The ends were cut back, 4 bases at V and 5 bases at J, with 9 bases in the middle. Germline lookup yields CDR1 KGHSH and CDR2 LQKENI.

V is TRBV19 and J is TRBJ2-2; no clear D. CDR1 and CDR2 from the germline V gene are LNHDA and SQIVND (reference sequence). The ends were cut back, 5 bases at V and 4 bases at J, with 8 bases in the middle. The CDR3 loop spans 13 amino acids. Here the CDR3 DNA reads TGTGCCAGTAGTCCAACTCCCACCGGGGAGCTGTTTTTT. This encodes CASSPTPTGELFF.

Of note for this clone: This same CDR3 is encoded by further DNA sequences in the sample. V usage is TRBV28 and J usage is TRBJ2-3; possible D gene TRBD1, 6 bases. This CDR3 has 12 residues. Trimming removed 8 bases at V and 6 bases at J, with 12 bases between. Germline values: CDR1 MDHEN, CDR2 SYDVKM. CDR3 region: CASSPRGDTQYF. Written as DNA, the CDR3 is TGTGCCAGCTCCCCGAGGGGGGATACGCAGTATTTT.

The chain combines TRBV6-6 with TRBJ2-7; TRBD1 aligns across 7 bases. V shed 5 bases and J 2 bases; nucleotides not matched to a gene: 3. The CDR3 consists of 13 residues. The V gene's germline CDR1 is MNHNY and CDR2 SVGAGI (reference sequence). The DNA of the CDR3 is TGTGCCAGCAGTCGGGACAGCACCTACGAGCAGTACTTC. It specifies CASSRDSTYEQYF.

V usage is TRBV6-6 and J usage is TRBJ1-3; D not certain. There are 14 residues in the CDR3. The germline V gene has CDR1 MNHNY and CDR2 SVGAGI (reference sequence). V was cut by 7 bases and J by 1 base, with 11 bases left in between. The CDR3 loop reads CASNSPTSGNTIYF. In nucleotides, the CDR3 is TGTGCCAGCAATTCTCCTACTTCTGGAAACACCATATATTTT.

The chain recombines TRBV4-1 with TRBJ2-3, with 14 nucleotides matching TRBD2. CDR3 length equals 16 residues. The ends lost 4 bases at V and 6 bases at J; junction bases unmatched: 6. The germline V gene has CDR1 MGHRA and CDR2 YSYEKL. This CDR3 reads CASSPTSGRAPDTQYF. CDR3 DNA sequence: TGCGCCAGCAGCCCGACTAGCGGGAGGGCCCCGGATACGCAGTATTTT.

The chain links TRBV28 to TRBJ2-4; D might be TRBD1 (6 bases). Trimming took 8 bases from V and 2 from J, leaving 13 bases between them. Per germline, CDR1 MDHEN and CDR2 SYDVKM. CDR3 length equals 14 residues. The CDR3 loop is CASRGQPPKNIQYF. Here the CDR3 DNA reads TGTGCCAGCCGGGGACAACCGCCCAAAAACATTCAGTACTTC. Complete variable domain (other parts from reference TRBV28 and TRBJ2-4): DVKVTQSSRYLVKRTGEKVFLECVQDMDHENMFWYRQDPGLGLRLIYFSYDVKMKEKGDIPEGYSVSREKKERFSLILESASTNQTSMYLCASRGQPPKNIQYFGAGTRLSVL.

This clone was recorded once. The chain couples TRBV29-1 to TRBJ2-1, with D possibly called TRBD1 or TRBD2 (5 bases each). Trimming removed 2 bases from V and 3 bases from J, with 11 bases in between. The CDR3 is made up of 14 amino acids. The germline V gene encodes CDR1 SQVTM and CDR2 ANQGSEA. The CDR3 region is CSVELGPYYNEQFF. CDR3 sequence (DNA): TGCAGCGTTGAATTGGGACCTTACTACAATGAGCAGTTCTTC.

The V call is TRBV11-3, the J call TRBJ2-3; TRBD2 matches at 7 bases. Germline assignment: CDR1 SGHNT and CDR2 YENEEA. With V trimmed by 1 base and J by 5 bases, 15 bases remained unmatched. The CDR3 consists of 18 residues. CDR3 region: CASSLGLASGERGDTQYF. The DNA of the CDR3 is TGTGCCAGCAGCTTAGGTCTGGCTAGCGGAGAGAGGGGAGATACGCAGTATTTT.

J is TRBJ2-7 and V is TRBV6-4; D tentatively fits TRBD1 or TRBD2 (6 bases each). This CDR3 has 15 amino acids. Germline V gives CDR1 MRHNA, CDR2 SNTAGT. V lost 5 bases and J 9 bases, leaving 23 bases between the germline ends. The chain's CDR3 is CASSPAWGATRPQYF. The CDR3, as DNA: TGTGCCAGCAGTCCCGCGTGGGGGGCAACCCGGCCGCAGTACTTC.

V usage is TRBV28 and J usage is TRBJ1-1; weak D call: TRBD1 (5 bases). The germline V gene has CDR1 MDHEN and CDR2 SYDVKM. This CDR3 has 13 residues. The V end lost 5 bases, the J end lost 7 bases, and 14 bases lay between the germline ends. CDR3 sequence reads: CASSETGAYEAFF. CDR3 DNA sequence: TGTGCCAGCAGTGAAACCGGGGCCTATGAAGCTTTCTTT.

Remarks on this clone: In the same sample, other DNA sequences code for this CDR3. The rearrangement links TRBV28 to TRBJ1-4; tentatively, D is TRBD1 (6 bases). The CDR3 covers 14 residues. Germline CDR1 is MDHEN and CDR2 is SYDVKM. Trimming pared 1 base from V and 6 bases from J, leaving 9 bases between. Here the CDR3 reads CASSLSGGDEKLFF. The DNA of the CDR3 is TGTGCCAGCAGTTTATCTGGGGGCGATGAAAAACTGTTTTTT. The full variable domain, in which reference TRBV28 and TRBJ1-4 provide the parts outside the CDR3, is DVKVTQSSRYLVKRTGEKVFLECVQDMDHENMFWYRQDPGLGLRLIYFSYDVKMKEKGDIPEGYSVSREKKERFSLILESASTNQTSMYLCASSLSGGDEKLFFGSGTQLSVL.

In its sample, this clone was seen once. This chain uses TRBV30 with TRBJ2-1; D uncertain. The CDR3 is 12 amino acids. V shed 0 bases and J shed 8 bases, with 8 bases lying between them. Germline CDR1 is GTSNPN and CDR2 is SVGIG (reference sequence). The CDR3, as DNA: TGTGCCTGGAGTGTAGGTGTGGATGAGCAGTTCTTC. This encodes CAWSVGVDEQFF. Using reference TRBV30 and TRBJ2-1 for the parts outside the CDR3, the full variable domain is SQTIHQWPATLVQPVGSPLSLECTVEGTSNPNLYWYRQAAGRGLQLLFYSVGIGQISSEVPQNLSASRPQDRQFILSSKKLLLSDSGFYLCAWSVGVDEQFFGPGTRLTVL.

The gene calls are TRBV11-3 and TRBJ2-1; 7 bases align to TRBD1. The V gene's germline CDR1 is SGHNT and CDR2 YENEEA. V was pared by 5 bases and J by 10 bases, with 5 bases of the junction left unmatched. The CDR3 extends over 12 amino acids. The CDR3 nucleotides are TGTGCCAGCAGCCACGGGACAGCGGAGCAGTTCTTC. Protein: CASSHGTAEQFF.

The CDR3 sequence: CASSSTGVPGEQYF. CDR3 nucleotides: TGCGCCAGCAGTTCCACAGGGGTCCCTGGGGAGCAGTACTTC. This chain joins TRBV5-1 and TRBJ2-7; 7 nucleotides match TRBD1. The V and J ends lost 5 bases and 7 bases, in that order; junction bases with no gene match: 12. This CDR3 comprises 14 residues. Germline V gives CDR1 SGHRS, CDR2 YFSETQ.

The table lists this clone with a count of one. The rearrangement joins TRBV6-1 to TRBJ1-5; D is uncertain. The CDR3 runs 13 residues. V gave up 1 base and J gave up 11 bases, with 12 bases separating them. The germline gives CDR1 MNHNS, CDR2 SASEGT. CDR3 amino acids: CASSEGGRQSQHF. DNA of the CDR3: TGTGCCAGCAGTGAAGGCGGGAGGCAGTCCCAGCATTTT.